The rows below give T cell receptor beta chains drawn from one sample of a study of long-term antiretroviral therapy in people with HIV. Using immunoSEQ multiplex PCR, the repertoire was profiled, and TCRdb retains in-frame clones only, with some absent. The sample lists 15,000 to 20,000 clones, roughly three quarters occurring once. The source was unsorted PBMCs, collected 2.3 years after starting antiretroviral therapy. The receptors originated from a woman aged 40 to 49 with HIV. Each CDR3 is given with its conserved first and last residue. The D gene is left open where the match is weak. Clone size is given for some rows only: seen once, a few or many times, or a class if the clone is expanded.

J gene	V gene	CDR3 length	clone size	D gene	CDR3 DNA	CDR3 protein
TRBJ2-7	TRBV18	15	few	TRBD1	TGTGCCAGCTCGCTGAGACAGGGGATCGGGGACGAGCAGTACTTC	CASSLRQGIGDEQYF
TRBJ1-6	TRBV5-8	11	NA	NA	TGTGCCAGCAGCTTAACAGGGCCCCTCCACTTT	CASSLTGPLHF
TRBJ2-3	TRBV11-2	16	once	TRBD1	TGTGCCAGCAGCCCCCCGGGCCCTGGGCACAGGGGTACGCAGTATTTT	CASSPPGPGHRGTQYF
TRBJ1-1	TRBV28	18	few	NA	TGTGCCAGCAGTTTATTCCTCGACACCAGAAATGTGAACACTGAAGCTTTCTTT	CASSLFLDTRNVNTEAFF
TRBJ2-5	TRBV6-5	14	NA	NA	TGTGCCAGCAGTCCTCCGGGACAACAAGAGACCCAGTACTTC	CASSPPGQQETQYF
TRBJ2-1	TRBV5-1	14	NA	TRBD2	TGCGCCAGCTTCCCGGTAGCGGGCTACAATGAGCAGTTCTTC	CASFPVAGYNEQFF
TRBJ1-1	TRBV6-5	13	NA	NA	TGTGCCAGCAGTGGGATGTCTGGGGCTGAAGCTTTCTTT	CASSGMSGAEAFF
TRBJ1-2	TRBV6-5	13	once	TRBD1	TGTGCCAGCAGCTCCGGGACAGTCGATGGCTACACCTTC	CASSSGTVDGYTF
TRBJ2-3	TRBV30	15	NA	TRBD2	TGTGCCTCGGAAGAAAGTGGACTAGCGACAGATACGCAGTATTTT	CASEESGLATDTQYF
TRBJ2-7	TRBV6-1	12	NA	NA	TGTGCCAGCAGCCAAAGGTGGAACGAGCAGTACTTC	CASSQRWNEQYF